This entry lists 13 T cell receptor beta chains sequenced from one sample in a study of post-analysis software for immune sequencing data. Whole-study findings and limits: Compared with controls, patients had more of about five TRBV segments, including TRBV5-6, TRBV5-1 and TRBV20-1.

Their antigens remain unidentified. Sequencing libraries made from TCR beta cDNA carried unique molecular identifiers. MiXCR, applied by TCRdb to the PCR reads, yields one record per CDR3 protein. The sample records 750,000 to 950,000 distinct CDR3 sequences, approximately 44% being singletons. The specimen was blood. Receptors were obtained from a girl aged 5 to 17 with multiple sclerosis.

The rearrangement links TRBV20-1 to TRBJ2-3; TRBD2 matches at 10 bases. Germline CDR1 is DFQATT and CDR2 is SNEGSKA (reference sequence). The CDR3 consists of 18 residues. V was pared by 3 bases and J by 0 bases, with 12 bases of the junction left unmatched. This CDR3 reads CSASPLAGAAISTDTQYF. For the CDR3, the DNA is TGCAGTGCTAGTCCCCTAGCGGGAGCGGCCATTAGCACAGATACGCAGTATTTT.

The V and J genes are TRBV7-3 and TRBJ2-7, with 8 bases fitting TRBD2. The germline CDR1 and CDR2 sequences are SGHTA and FQGTGA. The V gene end was trimmed by 5 bases and the J gene end by 7 bases; junction bases not matched to a gene: 28. CDR3 size: 20 residues. Here the CDR3 DNA reads TGTGCCAGCAGCCACCCTACCGGGACTAGTGGGCGGAGCTCCTACAATGAGCAGTACTTC. Amino acid sequence: CASSHPTGTSGRSSYNEQYF.

This clonotype has more than one count but fewer than ten. CDR3 loop: CAISQGGGEQYF. The CDR3 DNA reads as TGTGCCATCAGTCAAGGGGGAGGAGAGCAGTACTTC. V usage is TRBV10-3 and J usage is TRBJ2-7; D may correspond to TRBD1 or TRBD2 (6 bases each). The CDR3 extends over 12 amino acids. The germline V gene encodes CDR1 ENHRY and CDR2 SYGVKD. Trimming pared 5 bases from V and 7 bases from J, leaving 12 bases between.

This chain uses TRBV6-6 with TRBJ2-5; 11 bases align to TRBD2. V shed 0 bases and J 3 bases; nucleotides not matched to a gene: 3. The CDR3 contains 16 residues. Germline values: CDR1 MNHNY, CDR2 SVGAGI (reference sequence). The CDR3 region has the DNA TGTGCCAGCAGTTACTCGGGACTAGCGGTCAAAGAGACCCAGTACTTC. It specifies CASSYSGLAVKETQYF.

This clonotype was picked up a small number of times. The chain is built from TRBV5-6 and TRBJ2-7, with D perhaps given as TRBD1 or TRBD2 (5 bases each). CDR1 and CDR2 from the germline V gene are SGHDT and YYEEEE. The CDR3 runs to 14 residues. With 3 bases removed from V and 3 bases from J, the gap between germline ends came to 13 bases. CDR3 sequence reads: CASSWSGTIYEQYF. The CDR3 nucleotides are TGTGCCAGCAGCTGGTCGGGGACCATCTACGAGCAGTACTTC.

This clonotype was seen only a few times. V is TRBV29-1 and J is TRBJ2-7; D call uncertain. There are 12 residues in the CDR3. Per germline, CDR1 SQVTM and CDR2 ANQGSEA. V was clipped by 4 bases and J by 2 bases, with 9 bases between them. This chain's CDR3 is CSVATTPYEQYF. CDR3 coding DNA: TGCAGCGTTGCCACGACCCCCTACGAGCAGTACTTC.

This sequence joins TRBV7-8 and TRBJ2-7, with 9 bases matching TRBD2. Per the germline V gene, CDR1 is SGHVS and CDR2 is FQNEAQ. The junction had 10 bases not matched to a gene; V was cut back by 0 bases and J by 1 base. The CDR3 contains 18 residues. The CDR3 loop is CASSLAVAGDQPSYEQYF. The CDR3 DNA reads TGTGCCAGCAGCTTAGCGGTAGCGGGAGACCAACCGTCCTACGAGCAGTACTTC.

The chain has TRBV11-3 and TRBJ1-2; D perhaps matches TRBD1 (5 bases). Deletions cut 5 bases from V and 8 bases from J, with 9 bases between. Germline V gene sequence: CDR1 SGHNT, CDR2 YENEEA. The CDR3 loop spans 11 amino acids. As DNA, the CDR3 is TGTGCCAGCAGCCTAGGGGAAGGCTACACCTTC. Its protein is CASSLGEGYTF.

The chain links TRBV5-1 to TRBJ2-1; D assignment may be TRBD1 or TRBD2 (5 bases each). Germline V gene sequence: CDR1 SGHRS, CDR2 YFSETQ. The CDR3 is 16 residues long. Trimming took 0 bases from V and 0 from J, leaving 10 bases between them. This CDR3 is CASSLVSDSSYNEQFF. The CDR3 DNA reads as TGCGCCAGCAGCTTGGTTAGCGACAGCTCCTACAATGAGCAGTTCTTC.

This sequence joins TRBV12-3 or TRBV12-4 and TRBJ2-1; D is unclear. V shed 6 bases and J shed 12 bases, with 15 bases lying between them. The CDR3 extends over 12 amino acids. CDR3 residues: CASRRIQAGQFF. The CDR3 coding sequence is TGTGCCAGCAGACGAATCCAGGCAGGGCAGTTCTTC.

This clonotype has a handful of counts. The chain is built from TRBV9 and TRBJ1-1, with D unresolved. Per the germline V gene, CDR1 is SGDLS and CDR2 is YYNGEE. The CDR3 is 13 amino acids. The V end lost 0 bases, the J end lost 6 bases, and 9 bases lay between the germline ends. The CDR3 DNA reads as TGTGCCAGCAGCGTAGGAGGAGTCGCTGAAGCTTTCTTT. Protein product: CASSVGGVAEAFF.

V is TRBV7-9 and J is TRBJ2-7; D gene unclear. Trimming pared 3 bases from V and 0 bases from J, leaving 15 bases between. This CDR3 has 16 residues. Germline V gene lookup returns CDR1 SEHNR and CDR2 FQNEAQ (reference sequence). CDR3 sequence: CASSLVSGRFSYEQYF. The CDR3 DNA reads TGTGCCAGCAGCTTGGTCTCCGGCCGGTTCTCCTACGAGCAGTACTTC. The full variable domain, with the rest looked up from reference TRBV7-9 and TRBJ2-7, is DTGVSQNPRHKITKRGQNVTFRCDPISEHNRLYWYRQTLGQGPEFLTYFQNEAQLEKSRLLSDRFSAERPKGSFSTLEIQRTEQGDSAMYLCASSLVSGRFSYEQYFGPGTRLTVT.

This clonotype was counted only a few times. The chain couples TRBV11-2 to TRBJ2-1; TRBD2 is a possible D gene (6 bases). CDR1 and CDR2 (germline): SGHAT, FQNNGV. This CDR3 is 12 amino acids long. Trimming cost V 5 bases and J 9 bases, with 11 bases left between them. For the CDR3, the DNA is TGTGCCAGCAGCCCGTGGCGGGGTGAGCAGTTCTTC. It yields the protein CASSPWRGEQFF.